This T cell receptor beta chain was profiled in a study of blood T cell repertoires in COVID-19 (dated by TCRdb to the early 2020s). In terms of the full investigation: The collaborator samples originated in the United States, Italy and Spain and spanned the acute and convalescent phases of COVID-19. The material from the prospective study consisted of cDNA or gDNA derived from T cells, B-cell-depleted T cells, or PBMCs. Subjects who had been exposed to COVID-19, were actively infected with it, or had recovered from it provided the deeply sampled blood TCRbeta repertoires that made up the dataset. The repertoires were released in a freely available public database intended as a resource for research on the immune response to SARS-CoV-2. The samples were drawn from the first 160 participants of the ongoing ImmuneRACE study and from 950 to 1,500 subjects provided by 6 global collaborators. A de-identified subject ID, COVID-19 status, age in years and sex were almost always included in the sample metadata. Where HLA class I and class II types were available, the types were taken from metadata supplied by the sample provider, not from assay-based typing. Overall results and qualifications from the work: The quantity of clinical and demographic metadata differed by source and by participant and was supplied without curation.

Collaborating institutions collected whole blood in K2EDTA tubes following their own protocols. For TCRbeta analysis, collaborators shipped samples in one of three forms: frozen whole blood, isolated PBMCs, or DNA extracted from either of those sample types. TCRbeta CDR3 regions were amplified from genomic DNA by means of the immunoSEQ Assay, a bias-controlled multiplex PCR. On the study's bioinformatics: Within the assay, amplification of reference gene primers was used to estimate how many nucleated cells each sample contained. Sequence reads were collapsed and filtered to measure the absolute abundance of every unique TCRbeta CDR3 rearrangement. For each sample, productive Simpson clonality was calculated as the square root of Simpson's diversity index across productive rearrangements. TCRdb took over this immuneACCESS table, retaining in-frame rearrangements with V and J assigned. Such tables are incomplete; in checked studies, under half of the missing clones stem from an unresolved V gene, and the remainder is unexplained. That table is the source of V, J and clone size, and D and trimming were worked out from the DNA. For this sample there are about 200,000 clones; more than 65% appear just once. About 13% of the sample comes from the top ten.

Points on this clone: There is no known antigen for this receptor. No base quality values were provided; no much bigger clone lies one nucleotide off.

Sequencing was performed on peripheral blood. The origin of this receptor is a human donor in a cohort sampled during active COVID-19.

CDR3 region: CAWSHQGGNEKLFF. The sequenced DNA is TGTGCCTGGAGTCATCAGGGGGGCAATGAAAAACTGTTTTTT. Here the chain combines TRBV30 and TRBJ1-4, with 7 central nucleotides matching TRBD1. Trimming leaves V shorter by 2 bases and J shorter by 5 bases, with the junction holding 5 bases beyond the gene matches. Including cysteine and phenylalanine, the CDR3 has 14 amino acids. The sequence is cut down to CDR3 DNA, 42 bases in frame from base 1. The germline V gene encodes CDR1 GTSNPN and CDR2 SVGIG (reference sequence).